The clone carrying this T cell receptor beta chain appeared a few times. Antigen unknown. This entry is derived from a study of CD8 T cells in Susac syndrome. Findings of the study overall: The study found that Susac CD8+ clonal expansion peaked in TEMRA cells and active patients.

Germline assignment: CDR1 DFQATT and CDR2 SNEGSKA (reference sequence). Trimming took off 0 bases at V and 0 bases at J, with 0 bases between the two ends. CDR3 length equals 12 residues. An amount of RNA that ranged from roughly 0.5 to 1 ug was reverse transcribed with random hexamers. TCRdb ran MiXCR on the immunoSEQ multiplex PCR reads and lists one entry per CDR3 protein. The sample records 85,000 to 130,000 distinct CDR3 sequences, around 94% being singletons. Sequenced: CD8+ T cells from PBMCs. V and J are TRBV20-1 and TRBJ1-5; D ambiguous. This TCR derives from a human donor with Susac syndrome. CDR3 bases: TGCAGTGCTAGAGATAGCAATCAGCCCCAGCATTTT. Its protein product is CSARDSNQPQHF.